This T cell receptor (beta chain) was sequenced during a study of CD8 T cells in Susac syndrome. The RNA, 0.5 to 1 ug, was put through reverse transcription using random hexamers. Multiplex PCR with immunoSEQ amplified the TCR beta CDR3 across 54 Vbeta and 13 Jbeta. One entry per CDR3 protein, called by TCRdb with MiXCR from the immunoSEQ multiplex PCR reads. The sample includes some 80,000 distinct CDR3 sequences, 94% seen only once; the top ten take about 0.3%. Germline CDR1 WSHSY, CDR2 SAAADI. This CDR3 has 15 amino acids. Unmatched junction bases numbered 3, after V lost 6 bases and J lost 5 bases. TCR beta sequencing covered blood CD8+ and CD4+ T cells. Negative isolation yielded CD8+ and CD4+ T cells; FACS enriched TEMRA cells. Findings and limits, study-wide: Acknowledgment was made by the study that its TCR sequencing and HLA analysis involved a relatively small number of individuals.

This clonotype was recorded only once. The target antigen is unknown. This chain joins TRBV10-2 and TRBJ2-1; 14 bases are shared with TRBD2. The TCR comes from a human donor in good health. The source material was CD8+ T cells from PBMCs. The CDR3 DNA is TGCGCCAGCAGCGGGACTAGCGGGAGAGACAATGAGCAGTTCTTC. Encoded protein: CASSGTSGRDNEQFF.